A single sample is the source of the 26 T cell receptor beta chains below, sequenced in a study of PD-1 blockade in mismatch repair-deficient tumors. The repertoire was sequenced with immunoSEQ multiplex PCR; TCRdb's copy has only in-frame clones and lacks some. The table has some 84,000 clones, over 70% seen once; the top ten hold roughly 2.7%. Sequencing used peripheral blood, obtained 12 weeks after starting pembrolizumab. Receptors originate from an adult with mismatch repair-deficient cancer.

The genes are TRBV7-9 and TRBJ1-5; tentative D call: TRBD1 (6 bases). The CDR3 runs to 15 residues. The V gene lost 0 bases and the J gene lost 6 bases, with 12 bases spanning the gap. Germline loops: CDR1 SEHNR, CDR2 FQNEAQ (reference sequence). The CDR3 protein is CASSLAEGGFQPQHF. The DNA of the CDR3 is TGTGCCAGCAGCTTAGCAGAGGGGGGATTTCAGCCCCAGCATTTT.

This sequence joins TRBV12-5 and TRBJ2-5; D is possibly TRBD2 (6 bases). CDR3 length: 14 amino acids. Trimming cost V 5 bases and J 3 bases, with 13 bases left between them. Germline V lookup: CDR1 LGHNT, CDR2 FRNRAP. CDR3 DNA sequence: TGTGCTAGTGGTCCGAGGCGGGGCGAAGAGACCCAGTACTTC. This translates into CASGPRRGEETQYF.

Concerning this clone: This same CDR3 is encoded by further DNA sequences in the sample. The V and J genes are TRBV7-9 and TRBJ2-7; no clear D. This CDR3 spans 12 amino acids. V was pared by 5 bases and J by 0 bases, with 5 bases between. Per the germline V gene, CDR1 is SEHNR and CDR2 is FQNEAQ (reference sequence). CDR3 residues: CASSLSSYEQYF. CDR3 coding DNA: TGTGCCAGCAGCCTTAGCTCCTACGAGCAGTACTTC.

This chain joins TRBV4-2 and TRBJ2-7; 10 nucleotides align to TRBD2. CDR3 length: 16 amino acids. Germline-derived CDR1 and CDR2 are LGHNA and YNFKEQ. Germline trimming cut 2 bases from V and 6 bases from J; bases unmatched to any gene: 10. The CDR3 DNA is TGTGCCAGCAGCCAACTAGCGGGAGTCATATCGGGCGAGCAGTACTTC. Its protein is CASSQLAGVISGEQYF.

This chain connects TRBV7-9 to TRBJ1-1, with D uncertain. Germline CDR1 reads SEHNR; CDR2 reads FQNEAQ (reference sequence). Trimming cost V 2 bases and J 5 bases, with 3 bases left between them. This CDR3 is built from 11 residues. CDR3 nucleotides: TGTGCCAGCAGCTTATCAACTGAAGCTTTCTTT. This encodes CASSLSTEAFF.

This clone was counted only a few times. This chain joins TRBV11-2 and TRBJ2-7; D uncertain. The CDR3 contains 12 residues. Germline V gene data show CDR1 as SGHAT and CDR2 as FQNNGV. The V and J ends lost 1 base and 5 bases respectively, with 6 bases between them. In DNA, the CDR3 is TGTGCCAGCAGCTTAGGTTGGAACGAGCAGTACTTC. Translated, it gives CASSLGWNEQYF. The variable domain in full, with the rest retrieved from reference TRBV11-2 and TRBJ2-7, is EAGVAQSPRYKIIEKRQSVAFWCNPISGHATLYWYQQILGQGPKLLIQFQNNGVVDDSQLPKDRFSAERLKGVDSTLKIQPAKLEDSAVYLCASSLGWNEQYFGPGTRLTVT.

The chain couples TRBV6-1 to TRBJ2-3; the D gene could be TRBD1 or TRBD2 (6 bases each). CDR1 MNHNS and CDR2 SASEGT come from the germline V gene. Between the trimmed V and J ends, which lost 1 base and 7 bases, there was a span of 18 bases. The CDR3 is 16 amino acids. The CDR3 DNA follows: TGTGCCAGCAGTGAAGTTGGAAGCGGAGGGGGAAATACGCAGTATTTT. Its protein is CASSEVGSGGGNTQYF.

V is TRBV7-2 and J is TRBJ2-1; 8 bases map to TRBD2. V gave up 1 base and J gave up 4 bases; unmatched junction bases: 12. This CDR3 region has 18 residues. Germline loops: CDR1 SGHTA, CDR2 FQGNSA. Here the CDR3 DNA reads TGTGCCAGCAGCTTAGGACCTCCTGGCGGGAGGCAATACAATGAGCAGTTCTTC. This translates into CASSLGPPGGRQYNEQFF. Together with reference TRBV7-2 and TRBJ2-1, the CDR3 gives the full variable domain: GAGVSQSPSNKVTEKGKDVELRCDPISGHTALYWYRQSLGQGLEFLIYFQGNSAPDKSGLPSDRFSAERTGGSVSTLTIQRTQQEDSAVYLCASSLGPPGGRQYNEQFFGPGTRLTVL.

This clone was recorded a few times. V gene TRBV2 combines with J gene TRBJ2-7; 7 bases agree with TRBD1. Germline lookup yields CDR1 SNHLY and CDR2 FYNNEI. V dropped 6 bases and J dropped 1; count of bases not matched to a gene: 6. The CDR3 spans 14 residues. The CDR3 bases are TGTGCCAGCAGGACACAGGGGTCTTCCTACGAGCAGTACTTC. It translates to CASRTQGSSYEQYF.

V and J are TRBV19 and TRBJ2-1, with 14 bases identical to TRBD2. The CDR3 loop spans 14 amino acids. The V gene's germline CDR1 is LNHDA and CDR2 SQIVND (reference sequence). After removal of 6 bases from V and 10 bases from J, the junction contained 5 bases not matched to a gene. This CDR3 reads CASRGTSGRDEQFF. The CDR3 DNA sequence: TGTGCCAGTAGGGGGACTAGCGGGAGAGACGAGCAGTTCTTC.

The rearrangement links TRBV5-4 to TRBJ2-2; TRBD1 might be the D (5 bases). The V and J ends lost 3 bases and 0 bases respectively, with 12 bases between them. The CDR3 totals 16 residues. CDR1 and CDR2 (germline): SGHNT, YYREEE (reference sequence). Written as DNA, the CDR3 is TGTGCCAGCAGCTCAGGGCGCTCCGCGAACACCGGGGAGCTGTTTTTT. Its translation: CASSSGRSANTGELFF. The full variable domain, rest sourced from reference TRBV5-4 and TRBJ2-2, is ETGVTQSPTHLIKTRGQQVTLRCSSQSGHNTVSWYQQALGQGPQFIFQYYREEENGRGNFPPRFSGLQFPNYSSELNVNALELDDSALYLCASSSGRSANTGELFFGEGSRLTVL.

Remarks on this clone: The sample contains more than one DNA sequence encoding this CDR3. This rearrangement joins TRBV5-8 to TRBJ1-5; D call uncertain. CDR1 is SGHTS and CDR2 is YDEGEE in the germline V gene. V was pared by 3 bases and J by 5 bases, with 6 bases between. There are 12 residues in the CDR3. The CDR3 reads CASSWGDQPQHF. CDR3 sequence (DNA): TGTGCCAGCAGCTGGGGAGATCAGCCCCAGCATTTT.

CDR3 residues: CASSQEGQLNEQFF. Written as DNA, the CDR3 is TGCGCCAGCAGCCAAGAGGGACAACTAAATGAGCAGTTCTTC. The J gene is TRBJ2-1, the V gene TRBV4-1, with a weak D call TRBD1 (6 bases). The V end was cut by 0 bases, the J end by 7 bases, with 10 bases between. Per germline, CDR1 MGHRA and CDR2 YSYEKL. CDR3 length: 14 residues.

The genes are TRBV5-1 and TRBJ1-2; D unclear. The germline V gene encodes CDR1 SGHRS and CDR2 YFSETQ. The length of the CDR3 is 13 residues. V shed 2 bases and J shed 4 bases, with 9 bases lying between them. The CDR3 nucleotides read TGCGCCAGCAGCTTCGGACCGACCTATGGCTACACCTTC. Residues: CASSFGPTYGYTF.

The chain couples TRBV19 to TRBJ1-2; D is possibly TRBD1 (6 bases). The CDR3 is 16 residues long. Per germline, CDR1 LNHDA and CDR2 SQIVND (reference sequence). The V and J ends lost 4 bases and 2 bases respectively, with 17 bases between them. The CDR3 protein is CASSNPLQGSNYGYTF. The CDR3 region has the DNA TGTGCCAGTAGTAATCCCCTACAGGGATCGAACTATGGCTACACCTTC.

The J gene is TRBJ1-2, the V gene TRBV7-9, with 7 bases aligning to TRBD1. Looked up from germline, CDR1 is SEHNR and CDR2 is FQNEAQ (reference sequence). The J segment lost 6 bases and the V segment lost 3 bases, leaving 10 bases of the junction unmatched. The CDR3 is 15 residues long. The CDR3 sequence: CASSLEGASRDGYTF. Here the CDR3 DNA reads TGTGCCAGCAGCTTGGAGGGGGCGAGTAGAGATGGCTACACCTTC. The full variable domain, completed using reference TRBV7-9 and TRBJ1-2, is DTGVSQNPRHKITKRGQNVTFRCDPISEHNRLYWYRQTLGQGPEFLTYFQNEAQLEKSRLLSDRFSAERPKGSFSTLEIQRTEQGDSAMYLCASSLEGASRDGYTFGSGTRLTVV.

The J gene is TRBJ2-7, the V gene TRBV19, with 10 bases that match TRBD1. With 3 bases clipped from V and 5 bases from J, the junction kept 7 bases outside the gene matches. Germline values: CDR1 LNHDA, CDR2 SQIVND (reference sequence). This CDR3 is 15 amino acids long. CDR3 sequence reads: CASSMGQGSRNEQYF. In nucleotides, the CDR3 is TGTGCCAGTAGTATGGGACAGGGGTCGAGGAACGAGCAGTACTTC. The full variable domain, in which reference TRBV19 and TRBJ2-7 provide the parts outside the CDR3, is DGGITQSPKYLFRKEGQNVTLSCEQNLNHDAMYWYRQDPGQGLRLIYYSQIVNDFQKGDIAEGYSVSREKKESFPLTVTSAQKNPTAFYLCASSMGQGSRNEQYFGPGTRLTVT.

The chain is built from TRBV2 and TRBJ2-2; 10 positions agree with TRBD2. Looked up from germline, CDR1 is SNHLY and CDR2 is FYNNEI. Unmatched junction bases numbered 4, after V lost 5 bases and J lost 1 base. The CDR3 has 16 amino acids. The CDR3 region is CASSKTSGRNTGELFF. The CDR3 DNA reads as TGTGCCAGCAGTAAGACTAGCGGGCGGAACACCGGGGAGCTGTTTTTT.

The chain is built from TRBV5-1 and TRBJ2-7; D is tentatively TRBD1 or TRBD2 (6 bases each). V dropped 3 bases and J dropped 4 bases, with 14 bases sitting between them. Per the germline V gene, CDR1 is SGHRS and CDR2 is YFSETQ. The CDR3 has 14 amino acids. The CDR3 sequence: CASSWGQGRYEQYF. DNA for the CDR3: TGCGCCAGCAGCTGGGGACAAGGGAGGTACGAGCAGTACTTC.

This sequence joins TRBV10-2 and TRBJ2-7, with D perhaps given as TRBD1 or TRBD2 (5 bases each). In germline, CDR1 is WSHSY, CDR2 SAAADI. V lost 0 bases to trimming and J lost 4 bases, with 34 bases between them. The CDR3 length is 22 residues. The CDR3 protein is CASSESPILILVVGGDRYEQYF. As DNA, the CDR3 is TGCGCCAGCAGTGAGTCGCCGATACTTATCTTAGTGGTTGGGGGAGACAGATACGAGCAGTACTTC.

J is TRBJ2-7 and V is TRBV10-3; 10 bases are shared with TRBD1. Per the germline V gene, CDR1 is ENHRY and CDR2 is SYGVKD. Trimming took 3 bases from V and 4 from J; bases not matched to a gene: 6. The CDR3 extends over 15 amino acids. The CDR3 loop is CAISDRGTGAYEQYF. The DNA for the CDR3 is TGTGCCATCAGTGACAGGGGGACAGGGGCTTACGAGCAGTACTTC.

CDR3 in amino acids: CASSLGERGSPETQYF. CDR3 in DNA: TGTGCCAGCAGCTTGGGTGAACGAGGGAGCCCAGAGACCCAGTACTTC. The rearrangement links TRBV7-3 to TRBJ2-5, with D possibly TRBD2 on 5 matching bases. The CDR3 extends over 16 amino acids. The V gene's germline CDR1 is SGHTA and CDR2 FQGTGA. The germline V and J ends were trimmed by 3 bases and 4 bases, with 18 bases remaining between them.

The rearrangement uses TRBV5-5 and TRBJ2-1, with D perhaps TRBD1 (5 bases). In germline, CDR1 is SGHKS, CDR2 YYEKEE (reference sequence). Between the trimmed V and J ends, which lost 2 bases and 4 bases, there was a span of 7 bases. The CDR3 is 13 residues long. The DNA for the CDR3 is TGTGCCAGCAGCTTTGCAGGGTACAATGAGCAGTTCTTC. Amino acids: CASSFAGYNEQFF.

The chain carries TRBV7-3 and TRBJ2-1; TRBD2 agrees at 8 bases. With V trimmed by 6 bases and J by 12 bases, 7 bases remained unmatched. CDR1 and CDR2 (germline): SGHTA, FQGTGA. This CDR3 comprises 12 residues. CDR3 sequence: CASRSGTSAQFF. The DNA of the CDR3 is TGTGCCAGCAGATCCGGGACTAGTGCGCAGTTCTTC.

The chain employs TRBV7-9 and TRBJ2-7, with D tentatively TRBD2 (7 bases). CDR1 is SEHNR, CDR2 FQNEAQ, per germline (reference sequence). V dropped 5 bases and J dropped 2 bases, with 16 bases sitting between them. The CDR3 sequence is 15 residues long. The CDR3 DNA follows: TGTGCCAGCAGCCTAGGAGGGGGGGGCACCTACGAGCAGTACTTC. Translation: CASSLGGGGTYEQYF.

In this sample, this clone turned up a few times. This sequence joins TRBV11-2 and TRBJ2-1; 8 bases agree with TRBD2. This CDR3 region has 13 residues. V shed 5 bases and J 6 bases; nucleotides not matched to a gene: 3. The germline gives CDR1 SGHAT, CDR2 FQNNGV. In nucleotides, the CDR3 is TGTGCCAGCAGCAAAGGACTAGCCAATGAGCAGTTCTTC. It is translated as CASSKGLANEQFF.